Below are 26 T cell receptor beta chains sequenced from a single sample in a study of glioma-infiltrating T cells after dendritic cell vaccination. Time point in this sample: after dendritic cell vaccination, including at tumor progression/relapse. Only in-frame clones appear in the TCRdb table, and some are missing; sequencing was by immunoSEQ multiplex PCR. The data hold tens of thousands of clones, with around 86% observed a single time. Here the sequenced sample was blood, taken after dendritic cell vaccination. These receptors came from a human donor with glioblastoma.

CDR3 nucleotides: TGTGCCAGCAGCCTGCAAGGGACAGGAGTAAACTATGGCTACACCTTC. Amino acid sequence: CASSLQGTGVNYGYTF. The chain uses TRBV4-2 and TRBJ1-2, with 8 bases aligning to TRBD1. Germline CDR1 reads LGHNA; CDR2 reads YNFKEQ. CDR3 size: 16 residues. The ends lost 4 bases at V and 2 bases at J; junction bases unmatched: 9.

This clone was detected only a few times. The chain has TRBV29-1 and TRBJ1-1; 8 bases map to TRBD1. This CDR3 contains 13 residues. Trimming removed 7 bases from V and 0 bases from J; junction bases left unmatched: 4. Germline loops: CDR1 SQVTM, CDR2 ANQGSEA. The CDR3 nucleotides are TGCAGCGGGGGCAGGGGGCTGAACACTGAAGCTTTCTTT. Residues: CSGGRGLNTEAFF.

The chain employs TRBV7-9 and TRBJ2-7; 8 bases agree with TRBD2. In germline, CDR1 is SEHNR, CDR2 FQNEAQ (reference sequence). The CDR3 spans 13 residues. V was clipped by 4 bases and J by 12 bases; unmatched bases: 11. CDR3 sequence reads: CASSSGLVGYLYF. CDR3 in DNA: TGTGCCAGCAGCTCGGGACTAGTTGGCTACTTGTACTTC.

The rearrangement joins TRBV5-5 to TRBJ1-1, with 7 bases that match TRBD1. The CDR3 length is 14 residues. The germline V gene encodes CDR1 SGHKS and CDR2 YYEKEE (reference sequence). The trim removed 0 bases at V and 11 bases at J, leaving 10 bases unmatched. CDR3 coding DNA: TGTGCCAGCAGCTTGGCAGTCCGGGACAGTAGCGCTTTCTTT. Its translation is CASSLAVRDSSAFF.

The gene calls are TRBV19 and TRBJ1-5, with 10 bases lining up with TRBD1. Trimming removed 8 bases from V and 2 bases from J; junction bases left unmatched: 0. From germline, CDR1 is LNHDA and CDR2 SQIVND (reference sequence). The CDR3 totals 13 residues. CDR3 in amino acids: CASGQGGNQPQHF. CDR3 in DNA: TGTGCCAGTGGACAGGGGGGCAATCAGCCCCAGCATTTT.

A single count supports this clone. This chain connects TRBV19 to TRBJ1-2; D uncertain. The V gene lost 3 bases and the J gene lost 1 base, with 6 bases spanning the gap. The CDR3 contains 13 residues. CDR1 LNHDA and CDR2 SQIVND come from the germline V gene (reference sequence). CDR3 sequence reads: CASSMALNYGYTF. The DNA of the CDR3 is TGTGCCAGTAGTATGGCCCTTAACTATGGCTACACCTTC.

The CDR3 sequence: CASSGSGGDLNQPQHF. CDR3 nucleotide sequence: TGCGCCAGCAGTGGTTCGGGGGGTGACTTGAATCAGCCCCAGCATTTT. The chain joins TRBV10-2 to TRBJ1-5, with D perhaps matching TRBD1 (5 bases). This CDR3 spans 16 amino acids. Germline V gives CDR1 WSHSY, CDR2 SAAADI. Trimming shortened V by 4 bases and J by 4 bases, and 17 bases separated the two germline ends.

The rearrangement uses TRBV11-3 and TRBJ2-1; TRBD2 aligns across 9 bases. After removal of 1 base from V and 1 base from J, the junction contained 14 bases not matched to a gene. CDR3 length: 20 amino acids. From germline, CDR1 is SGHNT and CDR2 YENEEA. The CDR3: CASSLGNREIAGASYNEQFF. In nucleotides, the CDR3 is TGTGCCAGCAGCTTAGGAAATAGGGAGATAGCGGGGGCTTCCTACAATGAGCAGTTCTTC.

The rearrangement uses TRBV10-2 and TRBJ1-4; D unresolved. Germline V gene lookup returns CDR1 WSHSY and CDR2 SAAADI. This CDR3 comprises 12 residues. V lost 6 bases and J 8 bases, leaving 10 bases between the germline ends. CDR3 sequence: CASSDFREKLFF. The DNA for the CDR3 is TGCGCCAGCAGCGATTTTCGGGAAAAACTGTTTTTT.

The CDR3 coding sequence is TGTGCCAGTAGTGCCGGAACGACAGTTAACTATGGCTACACCTTC. It yields the protein CASSAGTTVNYGYTF. The chain combines TRBV19 with TRBJ1-2, with D possibly being TRBD1 (5 bases). V lost 5 bases to trimming and J lost 1 base, with 14 bases between them. The CDR3 runs to 15 residues. The germline V gene has CDR1 LNHDA and CDR2 SQIVND (reference sequence).

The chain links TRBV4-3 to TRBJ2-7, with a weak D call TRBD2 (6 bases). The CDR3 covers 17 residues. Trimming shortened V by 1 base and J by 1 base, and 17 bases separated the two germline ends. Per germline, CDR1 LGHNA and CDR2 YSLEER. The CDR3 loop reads CASSQGGGWRESYEQYF. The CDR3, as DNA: TGCGCCAGCAGCCAAGGGGGTGGGTGGAGGGAGTCCTACGAGCAGTACTTC.

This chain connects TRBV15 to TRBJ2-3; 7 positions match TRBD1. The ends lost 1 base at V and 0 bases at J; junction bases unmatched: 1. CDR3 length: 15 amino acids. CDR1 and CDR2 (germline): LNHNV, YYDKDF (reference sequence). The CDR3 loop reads CATSRGQGSTDTQYF. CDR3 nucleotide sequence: TGTGCCACCAGCAGAGGACAGGGCAGCACAGATACGCAGTATTTT. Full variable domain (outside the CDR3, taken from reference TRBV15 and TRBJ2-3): DAMVIQNPRYQVTQFGKPVTLSCSQTLNHNVMYWYQQKSSQAPKLLFHYYDKDFNNEADTPDNFQSRRPNTSFCFLDIRSPGLGDTAMYLCATSRGQGSTDTQYFGPGTRLTVL.

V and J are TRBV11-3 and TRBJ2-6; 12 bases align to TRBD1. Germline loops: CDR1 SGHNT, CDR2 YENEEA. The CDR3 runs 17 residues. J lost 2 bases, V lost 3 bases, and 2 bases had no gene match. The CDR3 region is CASSLGDRGPGANVLTF. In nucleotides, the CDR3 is TGTGCCAGCAGCTTGGGGGACAGGGGGCCTGGGGCCAACGTCCTGACTTTC.

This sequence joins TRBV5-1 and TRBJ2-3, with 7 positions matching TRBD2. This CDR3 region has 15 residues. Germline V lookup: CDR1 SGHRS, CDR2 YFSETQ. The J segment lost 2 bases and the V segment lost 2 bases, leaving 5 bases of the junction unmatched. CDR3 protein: CASSFKGGYTDTQYF. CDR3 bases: TGCGCCAGCAGCTTTAAGGGAGGGTACACAGATACGCAGTATTTT.

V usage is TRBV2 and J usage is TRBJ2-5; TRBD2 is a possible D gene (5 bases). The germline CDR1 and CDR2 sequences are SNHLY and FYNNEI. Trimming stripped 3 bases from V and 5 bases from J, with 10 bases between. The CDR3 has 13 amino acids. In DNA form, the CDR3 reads TGTGCCAGCAGTGACGCGGGTGTTGAGACCCAGTACTTC. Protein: CASSDAGVETQYF.

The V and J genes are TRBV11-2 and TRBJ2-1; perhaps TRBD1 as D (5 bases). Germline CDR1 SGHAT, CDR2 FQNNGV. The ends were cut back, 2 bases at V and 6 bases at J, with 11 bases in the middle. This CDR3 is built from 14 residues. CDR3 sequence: CASSLSPQGNEQFF. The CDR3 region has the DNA TGTGCCAGCAGCTTAAGTCCGCAGGGCAATGAGCAGTTCTTC.

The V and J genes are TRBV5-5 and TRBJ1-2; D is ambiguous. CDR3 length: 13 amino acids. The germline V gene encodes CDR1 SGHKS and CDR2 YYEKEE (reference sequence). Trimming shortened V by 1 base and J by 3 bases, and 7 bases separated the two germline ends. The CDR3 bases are TGTGCCAGCAGCTTGAACACATACTATGGCTACACCTTC. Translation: CASSLNTYYGYTF.

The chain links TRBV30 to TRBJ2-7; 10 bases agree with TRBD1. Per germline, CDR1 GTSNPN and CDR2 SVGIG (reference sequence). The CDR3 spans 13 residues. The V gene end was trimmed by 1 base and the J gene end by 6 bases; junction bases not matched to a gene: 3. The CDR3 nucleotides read TGTGCCTGGAGTGCAGGGACAGGGGTCGAGCAGTACTTC. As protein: CAWSAGTGVEQYF.

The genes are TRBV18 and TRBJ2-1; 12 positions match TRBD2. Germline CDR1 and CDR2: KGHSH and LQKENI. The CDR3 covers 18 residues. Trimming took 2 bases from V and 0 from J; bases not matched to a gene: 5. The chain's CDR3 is CASSPVTSGRLSYNEQFF. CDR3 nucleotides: TGTGCCAGCTCACCAGTTACTAGCGGGAGGCTCTCCTACAATGAGCAGTTCTTC.

The DNA of the CDR3 is TGTGCCAGCAGCCTTAGAACGACAGAAATCTATGGCTACACCTTC. Translated, it gives CASSLRTTEIYGYTF. V is TRBV4-2 and J is TRBJ1-2, with D possibly being TRBD1 (5 bases). Germline CDR1 LGHNA, CDR2 YNFKEQ. The CDR3 has 15 amino acids. V gave up 4 bases and J gave up 4 bases, with 16 bases separating them.

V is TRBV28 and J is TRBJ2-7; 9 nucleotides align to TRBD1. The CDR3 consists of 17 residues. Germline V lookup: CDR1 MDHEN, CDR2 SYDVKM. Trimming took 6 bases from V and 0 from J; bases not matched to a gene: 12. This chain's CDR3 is CASSPPPGTGSSYEQYF. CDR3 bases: TGTGCCAGCAGCCCTCCTCCCGGGACAGGGAGCTCCTACGAGCAGTACTTC.

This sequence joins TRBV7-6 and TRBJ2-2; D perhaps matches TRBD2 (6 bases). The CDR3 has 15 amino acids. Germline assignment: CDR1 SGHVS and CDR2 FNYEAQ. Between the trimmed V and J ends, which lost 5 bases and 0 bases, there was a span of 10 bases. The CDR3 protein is CASSKLASNTGELFF. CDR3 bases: TGTGCCAGCAGCAAACTAGCTTCGAACACCGGGGAGCTGTTTTTT. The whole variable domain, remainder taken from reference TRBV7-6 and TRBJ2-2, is GAGVSQSPRYKVTKRGQDVALRCDPISGHVSLYWYRQALGQGPEFLTYFNYEAQQDKSGLPNDRFSAERPEGSISTLTIQRTEQRDSAMYRCASSKLASNTGELFFGEGSRLTVL.

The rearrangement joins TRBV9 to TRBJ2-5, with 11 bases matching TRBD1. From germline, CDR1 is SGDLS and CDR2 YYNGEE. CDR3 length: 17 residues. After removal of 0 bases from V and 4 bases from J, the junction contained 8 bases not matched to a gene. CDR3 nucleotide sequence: TGTGCCAGCAGCGTAGGGACAGGGGGCTCCGTAGGAGAGACCCAGTACTTC. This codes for CASSVGTGGSVGETQYF.

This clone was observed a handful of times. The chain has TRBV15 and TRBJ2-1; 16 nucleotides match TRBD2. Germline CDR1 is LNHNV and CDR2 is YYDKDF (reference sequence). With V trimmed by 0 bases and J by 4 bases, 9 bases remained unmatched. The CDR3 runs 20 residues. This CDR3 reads CATSRDLGLAGGKGYNEQFF. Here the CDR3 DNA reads TGTGCCACCAGCAGAGATTTGGGACTAGCGGGAGGGAAAGGGTACAATGAGCAGTTCTTC.

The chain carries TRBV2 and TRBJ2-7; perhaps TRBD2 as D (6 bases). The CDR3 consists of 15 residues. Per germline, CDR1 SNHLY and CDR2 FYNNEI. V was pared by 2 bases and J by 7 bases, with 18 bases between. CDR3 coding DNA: TGTGCCAGCAGTGAATCGTGGAGGCTTGCGGGGGAGCAGTACTTC. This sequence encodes CASSESWRLAGEQYF.

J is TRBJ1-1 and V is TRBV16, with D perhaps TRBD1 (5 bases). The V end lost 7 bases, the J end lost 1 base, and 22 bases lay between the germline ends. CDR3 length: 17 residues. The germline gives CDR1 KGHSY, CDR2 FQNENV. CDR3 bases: TGTGCCAGCACCCCATGGGGCAGGGAGGACTGGAACACTGAAGCTTTCTTT. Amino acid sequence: CASTPWGREDWNTEAFF. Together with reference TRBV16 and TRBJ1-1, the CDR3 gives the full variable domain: GEEVAQTPKHLVRGEGQKAKLYCAPIKGHSYVFWYQQVLKNEFKFLISFQNENVFDETGMPKERFSAKCLPNSPCSLEIQATKLEDSAVYFCASTPWGREDWNTEAFFGQGTRLTVV.